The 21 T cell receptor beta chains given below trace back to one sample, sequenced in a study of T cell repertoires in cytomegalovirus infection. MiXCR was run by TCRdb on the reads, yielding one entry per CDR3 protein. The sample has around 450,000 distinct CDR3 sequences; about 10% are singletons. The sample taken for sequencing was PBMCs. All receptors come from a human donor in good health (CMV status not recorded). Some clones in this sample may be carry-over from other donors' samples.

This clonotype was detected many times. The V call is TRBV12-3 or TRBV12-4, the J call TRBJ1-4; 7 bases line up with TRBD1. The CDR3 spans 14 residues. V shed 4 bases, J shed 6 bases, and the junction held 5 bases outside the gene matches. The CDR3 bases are TGTGCCAGCAGTTGGACAGGAGGGGATGAAAAACTGTTTTTT. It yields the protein CASSWTGGDEKLFF.

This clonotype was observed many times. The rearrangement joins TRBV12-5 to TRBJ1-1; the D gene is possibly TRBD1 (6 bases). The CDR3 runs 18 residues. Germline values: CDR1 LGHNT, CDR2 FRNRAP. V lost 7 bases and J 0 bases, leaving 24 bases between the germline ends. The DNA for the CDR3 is TGTGCTAGTGAAACAAACAGGGCTGATAGTAGGATGAACACTGAAGCTTTCTTT. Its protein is CASETNRADSRMNTEAFF.

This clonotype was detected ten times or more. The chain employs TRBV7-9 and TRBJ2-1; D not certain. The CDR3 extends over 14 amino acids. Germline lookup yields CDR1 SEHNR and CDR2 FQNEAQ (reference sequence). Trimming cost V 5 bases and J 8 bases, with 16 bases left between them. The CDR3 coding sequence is TGTGCCAGCAGCCCTCCTTCCAATTTGTATGAGCAGTTCTTC. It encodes CASSPPSNLYEQFF.

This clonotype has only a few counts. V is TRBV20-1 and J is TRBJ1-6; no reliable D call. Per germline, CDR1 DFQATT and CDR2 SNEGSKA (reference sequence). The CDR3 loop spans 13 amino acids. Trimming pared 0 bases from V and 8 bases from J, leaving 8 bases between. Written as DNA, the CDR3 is TGCAGTGCTAGAGATCAAAGGGATTCACCCCTCCACTTT. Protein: CSARDQRDSPLHF.

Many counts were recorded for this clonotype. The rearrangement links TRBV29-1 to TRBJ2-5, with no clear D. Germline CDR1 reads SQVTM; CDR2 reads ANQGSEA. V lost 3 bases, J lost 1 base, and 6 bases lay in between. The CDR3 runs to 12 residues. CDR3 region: CSVDTVQETQYF. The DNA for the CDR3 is TGCAGCGTTGACACCGTCCAAGAGACCCAGTACTTC.

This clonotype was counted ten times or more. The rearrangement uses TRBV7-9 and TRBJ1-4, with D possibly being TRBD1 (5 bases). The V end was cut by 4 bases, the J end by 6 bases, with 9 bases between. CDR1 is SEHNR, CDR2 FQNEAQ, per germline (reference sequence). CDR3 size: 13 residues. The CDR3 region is CASSSGEDEKLFF. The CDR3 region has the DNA TGTGCCAGCAGCTCGGGGGAAGATGAAAAACTGTTTTTT.

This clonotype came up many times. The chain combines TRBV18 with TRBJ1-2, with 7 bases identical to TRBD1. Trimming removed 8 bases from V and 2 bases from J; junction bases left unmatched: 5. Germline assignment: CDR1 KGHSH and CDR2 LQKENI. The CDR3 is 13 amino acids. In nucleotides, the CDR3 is TGTGCCAGCAGCCCGGGACAGAACTATGGCTACACCTTC. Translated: CASSPGQNYGYTF.

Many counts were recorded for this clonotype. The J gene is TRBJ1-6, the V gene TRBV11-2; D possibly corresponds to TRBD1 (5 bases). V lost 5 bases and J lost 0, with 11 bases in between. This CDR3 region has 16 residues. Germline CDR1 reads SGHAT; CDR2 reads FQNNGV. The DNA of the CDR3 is TGTGCCAGCAGCCAACAGGCTAGCTCCTATAATTCACCCCTCCACTTT. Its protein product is CASSQQASSYNSPLHF.

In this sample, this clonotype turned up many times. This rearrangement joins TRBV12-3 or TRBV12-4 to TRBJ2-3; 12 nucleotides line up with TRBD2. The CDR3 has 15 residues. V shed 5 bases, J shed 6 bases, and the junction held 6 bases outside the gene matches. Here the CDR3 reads CASSAGTSGPDTQYF. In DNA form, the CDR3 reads TGTGCCAGCAGTGCCGGGACTAGCGGGCCCGATACGCAGTATTTT.

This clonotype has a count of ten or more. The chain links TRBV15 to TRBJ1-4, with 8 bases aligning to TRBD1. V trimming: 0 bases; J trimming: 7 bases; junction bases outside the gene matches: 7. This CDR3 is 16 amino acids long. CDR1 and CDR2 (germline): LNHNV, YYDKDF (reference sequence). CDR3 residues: CATSRDPRQGTEKLFF. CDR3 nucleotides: TGTGCCACCAGCAGAGACCCGAGACAGGGGACTGAAAAACTGTTTTTT.

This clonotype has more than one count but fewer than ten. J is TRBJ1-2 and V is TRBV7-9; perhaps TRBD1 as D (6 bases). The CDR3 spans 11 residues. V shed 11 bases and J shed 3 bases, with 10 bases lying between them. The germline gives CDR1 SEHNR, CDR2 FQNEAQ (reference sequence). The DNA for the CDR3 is TGTGCCGGGACAACGGACTATGGCTACACCTTC. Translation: CAGTTDYGYTF.

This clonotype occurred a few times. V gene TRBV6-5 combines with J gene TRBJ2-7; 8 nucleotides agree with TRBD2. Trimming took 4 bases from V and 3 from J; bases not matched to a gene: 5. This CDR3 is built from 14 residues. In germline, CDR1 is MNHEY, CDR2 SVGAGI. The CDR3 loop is CASSFSGTYYEQYF. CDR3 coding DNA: TGTGCCAGCAGTTTTAGCGGGACTTACTACGAGCAGTACTTC.

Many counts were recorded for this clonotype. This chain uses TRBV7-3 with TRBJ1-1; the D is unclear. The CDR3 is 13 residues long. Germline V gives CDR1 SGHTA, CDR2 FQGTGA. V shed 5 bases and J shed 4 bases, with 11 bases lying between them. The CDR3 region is CASSTNTGTEAFF. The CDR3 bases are TGTGCCAGCAGCACAAATACGGGCACTGAAGCTTTCTTT.

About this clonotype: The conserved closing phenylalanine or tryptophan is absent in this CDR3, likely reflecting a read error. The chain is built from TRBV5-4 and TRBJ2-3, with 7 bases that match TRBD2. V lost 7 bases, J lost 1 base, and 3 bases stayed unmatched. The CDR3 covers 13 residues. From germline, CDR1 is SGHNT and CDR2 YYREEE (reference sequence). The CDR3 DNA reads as TGTGCCAGCCGGAGCGGGGGCACAGATACGCAGTATATT. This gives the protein CASRSGGTDTQYI.

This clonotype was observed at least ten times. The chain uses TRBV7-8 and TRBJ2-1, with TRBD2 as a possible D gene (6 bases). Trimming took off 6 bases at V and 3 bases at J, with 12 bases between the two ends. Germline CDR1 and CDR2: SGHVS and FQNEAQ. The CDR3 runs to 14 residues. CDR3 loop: CASRSGGVYNEQFF. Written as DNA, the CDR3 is TGTGCCAGCAGATCAGGCGGGGTCTACAATGAGCAGTTCTTC.

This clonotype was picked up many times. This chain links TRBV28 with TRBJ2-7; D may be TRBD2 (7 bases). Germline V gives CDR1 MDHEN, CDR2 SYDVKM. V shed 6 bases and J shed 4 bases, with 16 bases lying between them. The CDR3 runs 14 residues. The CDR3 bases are TGTGCCAGCAGAGGGGGGGGGCGGGGGTACGAGCAGTACTTC. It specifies CASRGGGRGYEQYF.

The CDR3 DNA sequence: TGTGCCAGCACCCCCCGATCGGACACTGAAGCTTTCTTT. This codes for CASTPRSDTEAFF. V gene TRBV3-1 combines with J gene TRBJ1-1; D is undetermined. Germline V gene data show CDR1 as LGHDT and CDR2 as YNNKEL (reference sequence). The V gene lost 7 bases and the J gene lost 3 bases, with 12 bases spanning the gap. CDR3 length equals 13 residues.

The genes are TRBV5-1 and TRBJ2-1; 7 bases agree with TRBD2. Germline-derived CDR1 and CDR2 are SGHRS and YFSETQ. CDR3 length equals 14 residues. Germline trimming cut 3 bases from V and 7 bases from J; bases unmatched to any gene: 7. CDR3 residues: CASSSLARANEQFF. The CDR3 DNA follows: TGCGCCAGCAGCTCACTAGCGAGGGCTAATGAGCAGTTCTTC.

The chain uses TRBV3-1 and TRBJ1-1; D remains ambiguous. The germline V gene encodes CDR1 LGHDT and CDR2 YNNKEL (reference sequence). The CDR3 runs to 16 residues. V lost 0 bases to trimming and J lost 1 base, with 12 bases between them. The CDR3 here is CASSQDWRGTNTEAFF. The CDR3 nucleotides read TGTGCCAGCAGCCAAGATTGGCGCGGTACGAACACTGAAGCTTTCTTT.

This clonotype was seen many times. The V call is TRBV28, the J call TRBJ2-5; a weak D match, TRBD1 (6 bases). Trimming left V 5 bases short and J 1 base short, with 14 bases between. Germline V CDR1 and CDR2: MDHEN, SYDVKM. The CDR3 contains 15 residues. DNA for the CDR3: TGTGCCAGCAGTGCCGTAGGGGGAAGCCAAGAGACCCAGTACTTC. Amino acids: CASSAVGGSQETQYF.

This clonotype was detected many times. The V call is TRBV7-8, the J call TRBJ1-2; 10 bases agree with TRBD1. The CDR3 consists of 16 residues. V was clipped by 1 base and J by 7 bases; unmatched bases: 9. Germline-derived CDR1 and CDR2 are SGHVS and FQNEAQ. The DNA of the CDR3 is TGTGCCAGCAGCTTAGTGGAGAGACAGGGGGCCGGTGGCTACACCTTC. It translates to CASSLVERQGAGGYTF.